This passage covers 3 T cell receptor beta chains from one sample sequenced in a study of OX40 agonist ivuxolimab in advanced cancers. Sequenced by immunoSEQ multiplex PCR; TCRdb stores in-frame clones only, minus some. In the table there are fewer than 70,000 clones, roughly 87% of which are singletons. The input for sequencing was CD4+ or CD8+ T cells sorted from blood, taken in a trial of the OX40 agonist ivuxolimab. All receptors come from an adult with an advanced solid tumor such as melanoma, head and neck, liver or kidney cancer.

This sequence joins TRBV27 and TRBJ2-2; 8 bases match TRBD1. The germline gives CDR1 MNHEY, CDR2 SMNVEV (reference sequence). This CDR3 is built from 16 residues. V shed 6 bases and J 4 bases; nucleotides not matched to a gene: 10. CDR3 loop: CASSLSGGQSTGELFF. The DNA of the CDR3 is TGTGCCAGCAGCCTATCAGGGGGCCAGAGCACCGGGGAGCTGTTTTTT.

J is TRBJ2-1 and V is TRBV9; D could derive from TRBD1 or TRBD2 (5 bases each). Germline V CDR1 and CDR2: SGDLS, YYNGEE. V was cut by 4 bases and J by 5 bases, with 19 bases left in between. CDR3 length: 16 residues. Here the CDR3 reads CASSSGAAQLDNEQFF. The DNA of the CDR3 is TGTGCCAGCAGCTCCGGGGCGGCACAATTGGACAATGAGCAGTTCTTC.

This clone was seen a handful of times. The J gene is TRBJ2-2, the V gene TRBV11-2; D assignment may be TRBD1 or TRBD2 (6 bases each). The CDR3 consists of 14 residues. Germline CDR1 is SGHAT and CDR2 is FQNNGV. The ends were cut back, 7 bases at V and 4 bases at J, with 13 bases in the middle. For the CDR3, the DNA is TGTGCCAGCACCACCCGGGGGCCCACCGGGGAGCTGTTTTTT. Residues: CASTTRGPTGELFF.